The sequence of this T cell receptor (beta chain) was determined in a study of T cell repertoires in cytomegalovirus infection. Study details: Both a matching HLA type and CMV infection were indicated by public TCR beta signatures. Regarding the study as a whole: Of the TCR beta families, the public ones yielded a cumulative frequency that identified carriers of CMV plus the relevant HLA. Dominating the ex vivo response were HLA-C-restricted CMV-specific TCR beta clonotypes.

Germline assignment: CDR1 SGHTA and CDR2 FQGNSA. This CDR3 comprises 15 residues. With V trimmed by 5 bases and J by 7 bases, 10 bases remained unmatched. TCRdb called the reads again in MiXCR, with one record for every CDR3 protein. Here the sample spans about 500,000 distinct CDR3 sequences, roughly 34% being singletons. With regard to this clonotype: The target antigen is unknown.

This receptor was identified in a human donor in good health (CMV status not recorded). Some clones in this sample may be carry-over from other donors' samples. The gene calls are TRBV7-2 and TRBJ2-3; 9 nucleotides match TRBD2. Sequencing used cultured PBMCs, obtained from culture after CMV antigen stimulation. The CDR3 is CASSRLAGLENTQYF. The DNA for the CDR3 is TGTGCCAGCAGCCGTCTAGCGGGGCTTGAGAATACGCAGTATTTT. Full variable domain (missing parts from reference TRBV7-2 and TRBJ2-3): GAGVSQSPSNKVTEKGKDVELRCDPISGHTALYWYRQSLGQGLEFLIYFQGNSAPDKSGLPSDRFSAERTGGSVSTLTIQRTQQEDSAVYLCASSRLAGLENTQYFGPGTRLTVL.